This TCR beta chain derives from a study of cytomegalovirus exposure and HLA in healthy donors. Study-wide findings and caveats: Near-uniform donor sequencing depth was presumed by presence/absence analyses. A few chains tied to CMV proved CMV antigen-specific in vitro.

Primers: 60 Vbeta forward and 13 Jbeta reverse. Original processing notes: Among the unique TCR beta chains that a later analysis counted, about 85 million in all, about 11 million were shared. Only in-frame clones appear in the TCRdb table, and some are missing; sequencing was by immunoSEQ multiplex PCR. Clone size and the V and J calls come from that table; the DNA yielded D and trimming. The sample includes about 140,000 clones, approximately 83% of them seen just once. The CDR3 has 13 residues. The germline V and J ends were trimmed by 5 bases and 5 bases, with 12 bases remaining between them. Germline CDR1 reads SGHRS; CDR2 reads YFSETQ. A word on this clone: The target antigen is unknown.

The source is a man in his forties in good health and CMV-seronegative. Sequencing was performed on PBMCs. This chain connects TRBV5-1 to TRBJ2-3; a weak D match, TRBD2 (5 bases). CDR3 in amino acids: CASRAGVGDTQYF. The CDR3 DNA reads TGCGCCAGCAGAGCCGGGGTTGGAGATACGCAGTATTTT.